These T cell receptor beta chains were read from a single sample in a study of CD8+ T cells in alopecia areata. Method: immunoSEQ multiplex PCR; TCRdb's copy keeps in-frame clones and lacks some. The table lists about 200,000 clones, roughly three fifths of them singletons. The sequencing here drew on CD4+ T cells sorted from blood, taken at week 4, from a patient treated with tofacitinib. These receptor sequences come from a human donor with alopecia areata. Both conserved end residues are part of each CDR3. The D gene is left open where the match is weak. The size field is filled for only some rows; it gives once, few, many or a size class.

clone size	V gene	D gene	J gene	CDR3 DNA	CDR3 protein
-	TRBV7-2	TRBD2	TRBJ2-3	TGTGCCAGCAGCCATCGGACTAGCGGGGCGTTAGGTGTGCAGTATTTT	CASSHRTSGALGVQYF
-	TRBV4-2	-	TRBJ2-2	TGTGCCAGCAGCCAAAACACCGGGGAGCTGTTTTTT	CASSQNTGELFF
few	TRBV20-1	TRBD1	TRBJ2-7	TGCAGTCCAAGACAGGGAGCCGAGCAGTACTTC	CSPRQGAEQYF
-	TRBV2	-	TRBJ2-5	TGTGCCAGCAGTCCGCCCGACTATCTGTACCAAGAGACCCAGTACTTC	CASSPPDYLYQETQYF
-	TRBV5-1	-	TRBJ2-3	TGCGCCAGCAGCCTCGAACCCACAAGCACAGATACGCAGTATTTT	CASSLEPTSTDTQYF
few	TRBV7-9	TRBD2	TRBJ2-7	TGTGCCAGCAGCGTGGGACTAGCGGGGTTCCCCTACGAGCAGTACTTC	CASSVGLAGFPYEQYF
-	TRBV5-1	TRBD1	TRBJ2-7	TGCGCCAGCAGCCGGACAGGGAGCTCCTACGAGCAGTACTTC	CASSRTGSSYEQYF
-	TRBV30	TRBD2	TRBJ2-3	TGTGCCCAGGAGGGTCTAGCGGGGGGGCCAGGTACGCAGTATTTT	CAQEGLAGGPGTQYF
once	TRBV2	-	TRBJ2-7	TGTGCCATGAGCAGGGAAGCCTACGAGCAGTACTTC	CAMSREAYEQYF
-	TRBV5-1	TRBD1	TRBJ1-1	TGCGCCAGCAGGCCCCGGGACAGCCAAGCGAACACTGAAGCTTTCTTT	CASRPRDSQANTEAFF
few	TRBV7-9	-	TRBJ1-1	TGTGCCAGCAGCTTCGGGGACACTGAAGCTTTCTTT	CASSFGDTEAFF
-	TRBV29-1	-	TRBJ1-1	TGCAGCGTTGCGAGGGATACGAACACTGAAGCTTTCTTT	CSVARDTNTEAFF
few	TRBV29-1	-	TRBJ2-3	TGCAGCGTTGTTCCCTCAGGGGTTAGCACAGATACGCAGTATTTT	CSVVPSGVSTDTQYF